The 10 T cell receptor beta chains below come from one sample, sequenced in a study of Ad26.COV2.S vaccination and SARS-CoV-2 variants. Regarding treatment: around 19 received Ad26.COV2.S at low or high dose, single or two shots; 5 received placebo; per-sample allocation not given. Samples analyzed were those drawn on day 63 after the first vaccine or placebo injection. The protocol was immunoSEQ multiplex PCR, while the TCRdb copy is restricted to in-frame clones and leaves out a portion. The sample yields roughly 450,000 clones, 75% to 95% seen once. The sequences come from peripheral blood, collected in a trial of Ad26.COV2.S vaccine versus placebo. The source of these receptors is a person aged 18 to 59 who received the Ad26.COV2.S COVID-19 vaccine or a placebo.

V gene TRBV10-3 combines with J gene TRBJ1-2, with TRBD1 matching 7 bases. The germline gives CDR1 ENHRY, CDR2 SYGVKD. The CDR3 contains 13 residues. Trimming at V came to 2 bases and at J to 8 bases, leaving 5 bases not matched to a gene. The CDR3 DNA reads TGTGCCATCAGTGAGGAGGGGGCGAGAGGCTACACCTTC. It is translated as CAISEEGARGYTF.

The rearrangement uses TRBV2 and TRBJ2-1, with 12 bases matching TRBD2. Germline assignment: CDR1 SNHLY and CDR2 FYNNEI. This CDR3 is 15 amino acids long. V lost 4 bases and J lost 2; bases outside the gene matches: 0. The CDR3 region is CASSGTSGTYNEQFF. The CDR3 DNA reads as TGTGCCAGCAGTGGGACTAGCGGGACCTACAATGAGCAGTTCTTC.

V and J are TRBV30 and TRBJ2-1; 7 bases align to TRBD1. The CDR3 sequence is 11 residues long. CDR1 is GTSNPN, CDR2 SVGIG, per germline (reference sequence). The V segment lost 0 bases and the J segment 12 bases; nucleotides outside the gene matches: 2. The CDR3 reads CAWSVTGAQFF. CDR3 coding DNA: TGTGCCTGGAGTGTAACAGGGGCGCAGTTCTTC.

V and J are TRBV12-3 or TRBV12-4 and TRBJ2-7; D remains ambiguous. Trimming pared 8 bases from V and 5 bases from J, leaving 7 bases between. The CDR3 spans 10 residues. The DNA for the CDR3 is TGTGCCAGCGGGTTAGACGAGCAGTACTTC. Its protein is CASGLDEQYF.

The chain carries TRBV27 and TRBJ1-2; the match to TRBD1 covers 7 bases. The V segment lost 3 bases and the J segment 3 bases; nucleotides outside the gene matches: 13. Germline-derived CDR1 and CDR2 are MNHEY and SMNVEV (reference sequence). The CDR3 has 17 amino acids. CDR3 nucleotide sequence: TGTGCCAGCAGTTTCCGGGACAGTGCCGGTCCGGACTATGGCTACACCTTC. Translated: CASSFRDSAGPDYGYTF.

This rearrangement joins TRBV27 to TRBJ1-2; TRBD1 agrees at 10 bases. The CDR3 extends over 19 amino acids. CDR1 is MNHEY, CDR2 SMNVEV, per germline (reference sequence). Trimming removed 5 bases from V and 4 bases from J; junction bases left unmatched: 19. CDR3 DNA: TGTGCCAGCAGTAAGGTTTCTGAGGGACAGGGGACTCTGGGCTATGGCTACACCTTC. Its protein is CASSKVSEGQGTLGYGYTF.

This chain links TRBV28 with TRBJ2-1; D gene unclear. The CDR3 is 11 amino acids. Trimming took 1 base from V and 8 from J, leaving 3 bases between them. Looked up from germline, CDR1 is MDHEN and CDR2 is SYDVKM. The CDR3: CASSLFDEQFF. CDR3 sequence (DNA): TGTGCCAGCAGTTTATTCGATGAGCAGTTCTTC.

The chain carries TRBV29-1 and TRBJ1-1; D is undetermined. The V gene lost 4 bases and the J gene lost 0 bases, with 9 bases spanning the gap. CDR1 is SQVTM, CDR2 ANQGSEA, per germline. This CDR3 is built from 13 residues. This CDR3 reads CSVGRQVNTEAFF. The CDR3 DNA is TGCAGCGTTGGTCGACAAGTGAACACTGAAGCTTTCTTT.

The chain links TRBV9 to TRBJ1-3; unclear D gene. V was shortened by 3 bases and J by 10 bases, with 14 bases between the two germline ends. CDR1 SGDLS and CDR2 YYNGEE come from the germline V gene. This CDR3 has 13 residues. CDR3 residues: CASSGRLSKTIYF. The CDR3 bases are TGTGCCAGCAGCGGACGCCTTAGTAAGACCATATATTTT.

This rearrangement joins TRBV6-2 or TRBV6-3 to TRBJ2-2; 11 bases are a match to TRBD2. This CDR3 region has 18 residues. CDR1 and CDR2 (germline): MNHEY, SVGEGT. V was pared by 6 bases and J by 3 bases, with 12 bases of the junction left unmatched. The CDR3 DNA is TGTGCCAGCAGCCTTCAACTAGCGGGGGCCGTCCACACCGGGGAGCTGTTTTTT. Amino acid sequence: CASSLQLAGAVHTGELFF.